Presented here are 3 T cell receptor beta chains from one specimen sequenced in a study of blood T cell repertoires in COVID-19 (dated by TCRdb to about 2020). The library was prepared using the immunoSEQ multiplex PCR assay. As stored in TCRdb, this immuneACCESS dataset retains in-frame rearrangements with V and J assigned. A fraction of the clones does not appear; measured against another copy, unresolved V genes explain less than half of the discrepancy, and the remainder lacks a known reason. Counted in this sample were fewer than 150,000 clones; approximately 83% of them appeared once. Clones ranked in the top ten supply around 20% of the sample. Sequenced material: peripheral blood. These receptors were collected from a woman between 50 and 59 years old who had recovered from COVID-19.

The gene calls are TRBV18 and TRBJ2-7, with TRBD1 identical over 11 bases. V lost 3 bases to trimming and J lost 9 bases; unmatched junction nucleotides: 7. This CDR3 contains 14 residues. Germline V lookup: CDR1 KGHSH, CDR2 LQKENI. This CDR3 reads CASSPLDRGHVQYF. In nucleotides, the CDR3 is TGTGCCAGCTCACCCCTGGACAGGGGGCATGTGCAGTACTTC.

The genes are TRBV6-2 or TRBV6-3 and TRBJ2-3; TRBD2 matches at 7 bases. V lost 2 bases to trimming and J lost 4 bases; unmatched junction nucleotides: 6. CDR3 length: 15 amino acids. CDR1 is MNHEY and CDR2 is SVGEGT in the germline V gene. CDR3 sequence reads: CASSYGAGEADTQYF. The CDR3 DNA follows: TGTGCCAGCAGTTACGGTGCGGGAGAGGCAGATACGCAGTATTTT.

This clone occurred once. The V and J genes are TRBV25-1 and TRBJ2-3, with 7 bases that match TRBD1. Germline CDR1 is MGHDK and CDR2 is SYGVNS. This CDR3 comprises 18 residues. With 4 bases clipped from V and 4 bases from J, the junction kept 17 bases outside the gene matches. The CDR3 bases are TGTGCCAGCAGTGTGGAGCCGCTAACAGGGGCCGGTTCAGATACGCAGTATTTT. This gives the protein CASSVEPLTGAGSDTQYF.